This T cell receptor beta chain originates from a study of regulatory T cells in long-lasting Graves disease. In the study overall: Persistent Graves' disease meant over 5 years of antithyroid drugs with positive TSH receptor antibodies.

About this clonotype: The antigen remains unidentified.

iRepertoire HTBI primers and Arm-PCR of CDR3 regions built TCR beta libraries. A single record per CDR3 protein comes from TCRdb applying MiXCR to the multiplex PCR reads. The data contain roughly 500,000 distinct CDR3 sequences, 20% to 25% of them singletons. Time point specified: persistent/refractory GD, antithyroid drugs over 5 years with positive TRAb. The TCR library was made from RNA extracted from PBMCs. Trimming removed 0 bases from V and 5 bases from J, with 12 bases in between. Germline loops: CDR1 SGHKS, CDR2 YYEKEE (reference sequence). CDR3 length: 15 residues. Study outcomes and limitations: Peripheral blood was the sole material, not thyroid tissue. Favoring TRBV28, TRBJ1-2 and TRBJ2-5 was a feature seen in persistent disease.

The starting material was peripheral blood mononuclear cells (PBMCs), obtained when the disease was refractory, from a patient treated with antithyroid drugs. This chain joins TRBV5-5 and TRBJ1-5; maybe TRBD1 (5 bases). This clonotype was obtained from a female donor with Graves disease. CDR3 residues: CASSLGWTLHQPQHF. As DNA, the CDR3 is TGTGCCAGCAGCTTGGGGTGGACACTGCATCAGCCCCAGCATTTT.